This T cell receptor beta chain was captured in a study of PD-L1 blockade in urothelial cancer. Study-level information: Analyses used blood from 3 weeks (second dose) and 6 weeks after treatment start. Across blood samples, T cells had a median count of roughly 140,000.

In the case of this clone: As yet, its antigen is unknown.

Germline CDR1 is KGHSH and CDR2 is LQKENI. The CDR3 is made up of 16 amino acids. V was shortened by 4 bases and J by 2 bases, with 15 bases between the two germline ends. Time point noted: pretreatment peripheral blood. Enrolled patients showed locally advanced or metastatic urothelial carcinoma. Study observations and caveats: Durable benefit was linked to greater 3-week expansion of tumor-associated blood clones.

The assay was immunoSEQ multiplex PCR, and TCRdb's table has in-frame clones only and misses some. Among about 74,000 clones listed, roughly 90% were seen once. The input for sequencing was PBMCs, taken around atezolizumab (anti-PD-L1) treatment. V is TRBV18 and J is TRBJ1-3; D possibly corresponds to TRBD1 (5 bases). The receptor's source is a man in his 70s with urothelial cancer. The CDR3 here is CASSHPGVITGNTIYF. As DNA, the CDR3 is TGTGCCAGCTCACACCCGGGGGTAATAACTGGAAACACCATATATTTT. Full variable domain (rest looked up from reference TRBV18 and TRBJ1-3): NAGVMQNPRHLVRRRGQEARLRCSPMKGHSHVYWYRQLPEEGLKFMVYLQKENIIDESGMPKERFSAEFPKEGPSILRIQQVVRGDSAAYFCASSHPGVITGNTIYFGEGSWLTVV.